Listed below are T cell receptor beta chains from one sample, sequenced in a study of cytomegalovirus exposure and HLA in healthy donors. Libraries were prepared by immunoSEQ multiplex PCR; TCRdb keeps only in-frame clonotypes and omits some of them. Among about 240,000 clones listed, 82% were seen once. The sample was PBMCs. These receptors were obtained from a woman aged 35 to 49 in good health and CMV-seropositive. CDR3s include the opening cysteine and the closing phenylalanine or tryptophan.

v_gene: TRBV2
j_gene: TRBJ2-5
CDR3aa: CASSGGTGGETQYF

v_gene: TRBV7-2
j_gene: TRBJ2-7
CDR3aa: CASSLVFASSYEQYF

v_gene: TRBV9
j_gene: TRBJ1-4
CDR3aa: CASSGVGKLFF

v_gene: TRBV5-1
j_gene: TRBJ1-1
CDR3aa: CASSPLGSAGEAFF

v_gene: TRBV14
j_gene: TRBJ1-1
CDR3aa: CATTQGGNTEAFF

v_gene: TRBV4-3
j_gene: TRBJ2-2
CDR3aa: CASSRGAGGTTGELFF

v_gene: TRBV7-2
j_gene: TRBJ2-7
CDR3aa: CASSLYGVSYEQYF

v_gene: TRBV4-1
j_gene: TRBJ2-1
CDR3aa: CASSQIRGLAVYNEQFF

v_gene: TRBV7-2
j_gene: TRBJ2-1
CDR3aa: CASSLGYRGSDYNEQFF

v_gene: TRBV7-3
j_gene: TRBJ1-2
CDR3aa: CASSPGQGAVYGYTF

v_gene: TRBV19
j_gene: TRBJ1-1
CDR3aa: CASSIGGSGAEAFF